This TCR beta chain was recorded in a study of response to subunit inactivated influenza vaccine. Study-level findings and limits: Authors proposed each seasonal influenza vaccination draws in few new T cells.

With 3 bases clipped from V and 12 bases from J, the junction kept 11 bases outside the gene matches. The CDR3 spans 14 residues. One entry per CDR3 protein results from TCRdb running MiXCR on the RT-PCR reads. The table records 450,000 to 600,000 distinct CDR3 sequences, approximately 7.7% of them present only once. In regard to this clonotype: Its antigen is currently unknown.

The sample consisted of PBMCs from blood, taken around 2 years after vaccination. The TCR sequence derives from a man between 50 and 75 years old who received an inactivated influenza vaccine. This chain uses TRBV12-3 or TRBV12-4 with TRBJ2-1; 7 positions agree with TRBD1. In nucleotides, the CDR3 is TGTGCCAGCAGTTTCGAGACAGGGCCATACGGGCAGTTCTTC. As protein: CASSFETGPYGQFF.